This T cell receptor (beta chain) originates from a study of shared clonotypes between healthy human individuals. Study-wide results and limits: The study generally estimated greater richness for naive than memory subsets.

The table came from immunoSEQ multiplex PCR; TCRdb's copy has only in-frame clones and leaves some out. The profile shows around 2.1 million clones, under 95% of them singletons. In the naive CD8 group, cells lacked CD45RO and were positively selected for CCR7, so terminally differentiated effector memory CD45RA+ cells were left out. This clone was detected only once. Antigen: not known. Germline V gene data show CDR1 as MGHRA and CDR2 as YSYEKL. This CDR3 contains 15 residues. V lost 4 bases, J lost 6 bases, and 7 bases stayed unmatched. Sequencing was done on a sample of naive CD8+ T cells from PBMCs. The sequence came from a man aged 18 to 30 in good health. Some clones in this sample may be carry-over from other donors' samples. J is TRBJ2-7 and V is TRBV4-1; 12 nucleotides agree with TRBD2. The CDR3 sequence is CASSPQTSGRGEQYF. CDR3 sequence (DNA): TGCGCCAGCAGCCCCCAGACTAGCGGGAGAGGCGAGCAGTACTTC.